The TCR beta chain under discussion was sequenced for a study of T cell repertoires in cytomegalovirus infection. As for the study in general: Both CMV infection and a matching HLA type were indicated by public TCR beta signatures. Study-level findings and limits: Accumulated public TCR beta family frequency recognized individuals carrying CMV together with the relevant HLA. What dominated the ex vivo response were HLA-C-restricted CMV-specific TCR beta clonotypes.

MiXCR, applied by TCRdb to the reads, yields one record per CDR3 protein. This table has approximately 500,000 distinct CDR3 sequences, 16% appearing once. The table lists this clonotype with a few counts. Its antigen remains unidentified. The clonotype was recovered from a human donor in good health (CMV status not recorded). Some clones in this sample may be carry-over from other donors' samples. Sequenced: CD8+ T cells from PBMCs.

The CDR3 region is CASSPGPGGAYEQYF. CDR3 DNA: TGTGCCAGCAGCCCCGGGCCAGGGGGGGCCTACGAGCAGTACTTC. This chain connects TRBV5-6 to TRBJ2-7, with D perhaps assigned TRBD1 or TRBD2 (7 bases each). Trimming took off 4 bases at V and 2 bases at J, with 16 bases between the two ends. From germline, CDR1 is SGHDT and CDR2 YYEEEE. The CDR3 extends over 15 amino acids.